The 8 T cell receptor beta chains given below trace back to one sample, sequenced in a study of T cell clonotyping in hematopoietic cell transplantation. Described time point: recipient sample about 28 days before transplant, after cytoreduction. Method: immunoSEQ multiplex PCR; TCRdb's copy keeps in-frame clones and lacks some. The sample holds approximately 3,100 clones, roughly 95% seen once. The source was peripheral blood mononuclear cells, collected before stem cell transplant. These receptors came from a woman in her 50s with chronic myeloid leukemia. Some clones in this sample may be carry-over from other donors' samples.

The rearrangement uses TRBV5-6 and TRBJ1-2; 7 bases are a match to TRBD1. V was pared by 3 bases and J by 4 bases, with 9 bases of the junction left unmatched. From germline, CDR1 is SGHDT and CDR2 YYEEEE. CDR3 size: 15 residues. The CDR3 region has the DNA TGTGCCAGCAGCTCGGTTACTCAGGGGGGCTATGGCTACACCTTC. Its protein is CASSSVTQGGYGYTF.

This rearrangement joins TRBV25-1 to TRBJ1-5; D is possibly TRBD1 (6 bases). There are 12 residues in the CDR3. Germline-derived CDR1 and CDR2 are MGHDK and SYGVNS. Trimming took off 5 bases at V and 4 bases at J, with 6 bases between the two ends. The CDR3 DNA reads as TGTGCCAGCAGTAGGGGGAATCAGCCCCAGCATTTT. This sequence encodes CASSRGNQPQHF.

The V call is TRBV5-1, the J call TRBJ2-5; D is ambiguous. CDR3 size: 12 residues. V was trimmed by 4 bases and J by 0 bases, leaving 4 bases between them. In germline, CDR1 is SGHRS, CDR2 YFSETQ. CDR3 sequence: CASSVNQETQYF. In DNA form, the CDR3 reads TGCGCCAGCAGCGTCAACCAAGAGACCCAGTACTTC.

The V call is TRBV5-6, the J call TRBJ2-5; D uncertain. CDR1 is SGHDT and CDR2 is YYEEEE in the germline V gene. The CDR3 totals 16 residues. Trimming removed 2 bases from V and 1 base from J, with 15 bases in between. The CDR3, as DNA: TGTGCCAGCAGCTTTTGGCTTAGCTGGTCCCAAGAGACCCAGTACTTC. Its translation: CASSFWLSWSQETQYF.

The rearrangement links TRBV4-3 to TRBJ2-1; 9 bases are shared with TRBD1. This CDR3 region has 14 residues. Germline V gene lookup returns CDR1 LGHNA and CDR2 YSLEER. Unmatched junction bases numbered 3, after V lost 4 bases and J lost 5 bases. The CDR3 coding sequence is TGCGCCAGCAGCCGTAGGACAGGGGACAATGAGCAGTTCTTC. Its translation is CASSRRTGDNEQFF.

The J gene is TRBJ1-2, the V gene TRBV9, with no clear D. The CDR3 contains 17 residues. Deletions cut 4 bases from V and 7 bases from J, with 26 bases between. Germline V CDR1 and CDR2: SGDLS, YYNGEE. This CDR3 is CASSPLNTAAGRSGYTF. Here the CDR3 DNA reads TGTGCCAGCAGCCCACTAAACACCGCTGCGGGCCGCTCTGGCTACACCTTC.

This sequence joins TRBV2 and TRBJ1-5; D remains unclear. Germline V gene sequence: CDR1 SNHLY, CDR2 FYNNEI. This CDR3 is built from 14 residues. V gave up 4 bases and J gave up 0 bases, with 7 bases separating them. Written as DNA, the CDR3 is TGTGCCAGCAGTGTAGGATATAGCAATCAGCCCCAGCATTTT. Translated: CASSVGYSNQPQHF.

The rearrangement links TRBV5-1 to TRBJ2-5; the match to TRBD2 covers 9 bases. V shed 1 base and J 2 bases; nucleotides not matched to a gene: 3. CDR3 length equals 15 residues. Germline V gene sequence: CDR1 SGHRS, CDR2 YFSETQ. Here the CDR3 DNA reads TGCGCCAGCAGCTTGACTAGCGGGTTTCAAGAGACCCAGTACTTC. Translating it yields CASSLTSGFQETQYF.